One and the same sample provided the 28 T cell receptor beta chains below, sequenced in a study of shared clonotypes between healthy human individuals (TCRdb year 2020). Library prep was done by the immunoSEQ multiplex PCR assay. The clones in this table, taken by TCRdb from immuneACCESS, are in-frame only. Not every clone is retained; where verified, under half of the shortfall comes from an unresolved V gene, and the cause of the rest is unknown. This sample gives 980,000 or so clones in total; 76% of them show up just once. The ten largest clones take up nearly 1.5% of the sample. The sequencing sample was made of memory CD4+ T cells sorted from blood. According to the study, the label for this sample's cell subset or site signals: CD45RA-negative fraction. The receptors come from a man younger than 35 in good health.

The chain couples TRBV2 to TRBJ1-2; D unresolved. The CDR3 has 14 amino acids. Germline values: CDR1 SNHLY, CDR2 FYNNEI. With 0 bases removed from V and 0 bases from J, the gap between germline ends came to 5 bases. CDR3 bases: TGTGCCAGCAGTGAAGCCCGGGCTAACTATGGCTACACCTTC. It is translated as CASSEARANYGYTF.

This clone was found many times. CDR3 protein: CASSLPSGPLAEQYF. The CDR3 region has the DNA TGTGCCAGCAGCTTACCTAGCGGGCCCCTGGCCGAGCAGTACTTC. This chain uses TRBV7-9 with TRBJ2-7, with 8 bases fitting TRBD2. Trimming removed 2 bases from V and 6 bases from J; junction bases left unmatched: 9. Germline assignment: CDR1 SEHNR and CDR2 FQNEAQ (reference sequence). The CDR3 has 15 residues.

The chain couples TRBV27 to TRBJ1-6; the D gene is possibly TRBD1 (5 bases). The V gene's germline CDR1 is MNHEY and CDR2 SMNVEV (reference sequence). V gave up 6 bases and J gave up 9 bases, with 15 bases separating them. This CDR3 comprises 14 residues. CDR3 loop: CASSPFRGSSPLHF. DNA for the CDR3: TGTGCCAGCAGCCCCTTCCGGGGGAGTTCACCCCTCCACTTT.

This clone was found a few times. CDR3 in DNA: TGTGCCATACGGTCTCCCTCCTACAATGAGCAGTTCTTC. Residues: CAIRSPSYNEQFF. V gene TRBV7-6 combines with J gene TRBJ2-1; D gene unclear. The V end lost 10 bases, the J end lost 0 bases, and 10 bases lay between the germline ends. The germline V gene encodes CDR1 SGHVS and CDR2 FNYEAQ. CDR3 length: 13 amino acids.

As regards this clone: At the DNA level, this CDR3 is encoded by other sequences in the same sample as well. J is TRBJ2-5 and V is TRBV11-3; 11 bases align to TRBD1. Germline V lookup: CDR1 SGHNT, CDR2 YENEEA. The CDR3 contains 15 residues. Trimming took 4 bases from V and 4 from J; bases not matched to a gene: 5. The CDR3 loop reads CASSSRTGGGETQYF. As DNA, the CDR3 is TGTGCCAGCAGCTCGCGGACAGGGGGCGGAGAGACCCAGTACTTC. Supplemented by reference TRBV11-3 and TRBJ2-5, the full variable domain reads EAGVVQSPRYKIIEKKQPVAFWCNPISGHNTLYWYLQNLGQGPELLIRYENEEAVDDSQLPKDRFSAERLKGVDSTLKIQPAELGDSAVYLCASSSRTGGGETQYFGPGTRLLVL.

V usage is TRBV7-7 and J usage is TRBJ2-5; D perhaps matches TRBD1 (5 bases). Germline V gene data show CDR1 as SSHAT and CDR2 as FNYEAQ (reference sequence). The CDR3 contains 13 residues. CDR3 loop: CATARQFGETQYF. The CDR3 nucleotides read TGTGCTACCGCCAGACAGTTCGGGGAGACCCAGTACTTC.

This clone occurred once. This chain connects TRBV18 to TRBJ2-1; 7 bases match TRBD2. The CDR3 has 16 residues. The germline V gene encodes CDR1 KGHSH and CDR2 LQKENI. V gave up 2 bases and J gave up 4 bases; unmatched junction bases: 8. CDR3 sequence reads: CASSPKWWTSYNEQFF. DNA of the CDR3: TGTGCCAGCTCACCAAAGTGGTGGACTAGTTACAATGAGCAGTTCTTC.

Turning to this clone: The same CDR3 also results from other DNA sequences found in this sample. V gene TRBV2 combines with J gene TRBJ1-5; D unresolved. Germline V gene sequence: CDR1 SNHLY, CDR2 FYNNEI. The CDR3 length is 14 residues. V was pared by 4 bases and J by 0 bases, with 7 bases between. The CDR3 DNA sequence: TGTGCCAGCAGTGTATTGACTAGCAATCAGCCCCAGCATTTT. Encoded protein: CASSVLTSNQPQHF. Using reference TRBV2 and TRBJ1-5 for the parts outside the CDR3, the full variable domain is EPEVTQTPSHQVTQMGQEVILRCVPISNHLYFYWYRQILGQKVEFLVSFYNNEISEKSEIFDDQFSVERPDGSNFTLKIRSTKLEDSAMYFCASSVLTSNQPQHFGDGTRLSIL.

The chain joins TRBV5-4 to TRBJ2-7, with 7 positions matching TRBD1. The V and J ends lost 4 bases and 0 bases, in that order; junction bases with no gene match: 10. Germline V CDR1 and CDR2: SGHNT, YYREEE (reference sequence). CDR3 length equals 16 residues. CDR3 protein: CASSRAVGQSSYEQYF. CDR3 coding DNA: TGTGCCAGCAGCCGTGCGGTGGGACAGAGCTCCTACGAGCAGTACTTC.

The chain recombines TRBV19 with TRBJ2-1, with 10 positions matching TRBD2. This CDR3 is built from 14 residues. CDR1 is LNHDA, CDR2 SQIVND, per germline (reference sequence). The trim removed 7 bases at V and 7 bases at J, leaving 7 bases unmatched. DNA for the CDR3: TGTGCCAGTACTCTGAGCGGGAGGGCAAATGAGCAGTTCTTC. Encoded protein: CASTLSGRANEQFF.

The chain employs TRBV7-9 and TRBJ1-5, with D possibly being TRBD1 (5 bases). The CDR3 runs 15 residues. Trimming took 2 bases from V and 1 from J, leaving 9 bases between them. Germline-derived CDR1 and CDR2 are SEHNR and FQNEAQ (reference sequence). The CDR3 here is CASSLQGPSNQPQHF. In DNA form, the CDR3 reads TGTGCCAGCAGCTTACAGGGTCCGAGCAATCAGCCCCAGCATTTT.

V is TRBV2 and J is TRBJ2-3; possibly TRBD1 or TRBD2 for D (5 bases each). CDR1 and CDR2 (germline): SNHLY, FYNNEI. The CDR3 length is 15 residues. The V gene lost 6 bases and the J gene lost 6 bases, with 19 bases spanning the gap. CDR3 DNA: TGTGCCAGCAGCACCGGGACCCCGTTGGCGGATACGCAGTATTTT. Protein product: CASSTGTPLADTQYF.

The chain employs TRBV18 and TRBJ2-6; no firm D call. The germline V gene encodes CDR1 KGHSH and CDR2 LQKENI. The CDR3 is 15 residues long. V lost 2 bases and J lost 3, with 8 bases in between. The DNA of the CDR3 is TGTGCCAGCTCACCAACGGAGATTGGGGCCAACGTCCTGACTTTC. Protein sequence: CASSPTEIGANVLTF.

This clone was counted only a few times. The CDR3 here is CASSRGLKNTEAFF. DNA for the CDR3: TGTGCCAGTAGCCGGGGACTAAAGAACACTGAAGCTTTCTTT. V is TRBV19 and J is TRBJ1-1, with D possibly TRBD1 on 5 matching bases. This CDR3 spans 14 amino acids. Germline V lookup: CDR1 LNHDA, CDR2 SQIVND (reference sequence). V lost 6 bases to trimming and J lost 1 base, with 12 bases between them. The whole variable domain, remainder taken from reference TRBV19 and TRBJ1-1, is DGGITQSPKYLFRKEGQNVTLSCEQNLNHDAMYWYRQDPGQGLRLIYYSQIVNDFQKGDIAEGYSVSREKKESFPLTVTSAQKNPTAFYLCASSRGLKNTEAFFGQGTRLTVV.

There are a few counts of this clone. Distinct nucleotide sequences in the sample also encode this CDR3. V and J are TRBV29-1 and TRBJ1-1; D uncertain. Trimming removed 4 bases from V and 0 bases from J, with 3 bases in between. This CDR3 contains 11 residues. Germline V gene data show CDR1 as SQVTM and CDR2 as ANQGSEA. CDR3 amino acids: CSVVLNTEAFF. Here the CDR3 DNA reads TGCAGCGTTGTGCTGAACACTGAAGCTTTCTTT. The full variable domain, with the rest looked up from reference TRBV29-1 and TRBJ1-1, is SAVISQKPSRDICQRGTSLTIQCQVDSQVTMMFWYRQQPGQSLTLIATANQGSEATYESGFVIDKFPISRPNLTFSTLTVSNMSPEDSSIYLCSVVLNTEAFFGQGTRLTVV.

This clone occurred a few times. The gene calls are TRBV6-1 and TRBJ2-7, with no clear D. Germline loops: CDR1 MNHNS, CDR2 SASEGT. The CDR3 runs 12 residues. Trimming took 1 base from V and 7 from J, leaving 8 bases between them. CDR3 bases: TGTGCCAGCAGTGAAGAGGTGGGTGAGCAGTACTTC. This translates into CASSEEVGEQYF.

In this sample, this clone turned up a few times. The sample contains more than one DNA sequence encoding this CDR3. The V gene is TRBV5-1, the J gene TRBJ1-2; D is unclear. CDR1 and CDR2 (germline): SGHRS, YFSETQ. The CDR3 runs 12 residues. CDR3 amino acids: CASSLRGDGYTF. CDR3 coding DNA: TGCGCTTCAAGCTTACGGGGTGATGGCTACACCTTC.

This chain uses TRBV29-1 with TRBJ1-2, with D possibly being TRBD1 (5 bases). Trimming removed 6 bases from V and 0 bases from J, with 17 bases in between. The CDR3 spans 15 residues. Germline V gives CDR1 SQVTM, CDR2 ANQGSEA. The chain's CDR3 is CSVESRGESNYGYTF. CDR3 DNA sequence: TGCAGCGTGGAAAGTCGGGGGGAGTCTAACTATGGCTACACCTTC.

This chain uses TRBV4-2 with TRBJ1-2; a possible D gene is TRBD1 (6 bases). Germline assignment: CDR1 LGHNA and CDR2 YNFKEQ. V was shortened by 5 bases and J by 4 bases, with 11 bases between the two germline ends. The CDR3 is made up of 13 amino acids. The chain's CDR3 is CASSARGFYGYTF. CDR3 nucleotides: TGTGCCAGCAGCGCCAGGGGTTTCTATGGCTACACCTTC.

V gene TRBV6-1 combines with J gene TRBJ1-1; D not certain. CDR3 length equals 13 residues. V lost 2 bases and J 4 bases, leaving 8 bases between the germline ends. CDR1 and CDR2 from the germline V gene are MNHNS and SASEGT. The CDR3 protein is CASSEQAPTEAFF. In nucleotides, the CDR3 is TGTGCCAGCAGTGAACAGGCACCCACTGAAGCTTTCTTT.

The rearrangement links TRBV7-3 to TRBJ2-2; D may be TRBD2 (6 bases). Germline V CDR1 and CDR2: SGHTA, FQGTGA. The CDR3 contains 15 residues. Between the trimmed V and J ends, which lost 4 bases and 0 bases, there was a span of 9 bases. CDR3 sequence (DNA): TGTGCCAGCAGCTCTGGACTAACGAACACCGGGGAGCTGTTTTTT. Translated, it gives CASSSGLTNTGELFF.

The chain is built from TRBV14 and TRBJ2-5; the D gene is possibly TRBD1 (6 bases). Germline V gene lookup returns CDR1 SGHDN and CDR2 FVKESK. Trimming stripped 1 base from V and 1 base from J, with 16 bases between. The CDR3 totals 17 residues. The CDR3: CASSQVSPGALQETQYF. CDR3 DNA sequence: TGTGCCAGCAGCCAAGTTTCCCCAGGGGCGCTCCAAGAGACCCAGTACTTC.

This chain joins TRBV5-4 and TRBJ2-2; TRBD2 might be the D (5 bases). Germline assignment: CDR1 SGHNT and CDR2 YYREEE (reference sequence). With 3 bases removed from V and 4 bases from J, the gap between germline ends came to 16 bases. The CDR3 covers 16 residues. The CDR3 spells CASSSRDLVVTGELFF. As DNA, the CDR3 is TGTGCCAGCAGCTCGAGGGATCTGGTGGTCACCGGGGAGCTGTTTTTT.

This chain joins TRBV5-4 and TRBJ1-1; D gene uncertain. V lost 6 bases, J lost 3 bases, and 12 bases lay in between. The V gene's germline CDR1 is SGHNT and CDR2 YYREEE (reference sequence). The CDR3 runs to 13 residues. The CDR3: CASNPGGDTEAFF. In DNA form, the CDR3 reads TGTGCCAGCAACCCGGGAGGAGACACTGAAGCTTTCTTT.

This chain connects TRBV28 to TRBJ1-3; 7 positions match TRBD1. CDR3 length equals 14 residues. Germline V gene data show CDR1 as MDHEN and CDR2 as SYDVKM. V lost 5 bases to trimming and J lost 2 bases; unmatched junction nucleotides: 3. The CDR3 sequence: CASSRQGAGNTIYF. Here the CDR3 DNA reads TGTGCCAGCAGTAGACAGGGAGCTGGAAACACCATATATTTT.

This chain connects TRBV7-6 to TRBJ1-5; D perhaps matches TRBD1 (6 bases). Germline V gives CDR1 SGHVS, CDR2 FNYEAQ. Trimming took 4 bases from V and 4 from J, leaving 14 bases between them. This CDR3 spans 15 amino acids. CDR3 in DNA: TGTGCCAGCAGCTCGCAACCAGGGGCAAATCAGCCCCAGCATTTT. The encoded protein is CASSSQPGANQPQHF. The full variable domain, rest sourced from reference TRBV7-6 and TRBJ1-5, is GAGVSQSPRYKVTKRGQDVALRCDPISGHVSLYWYRQALGQGPEFLTYFNYEAQQDKSGLPNDRFSAERPEGSISTLTIQRTEQRDSAMYRCASSSQPGANQPQHFGDGTRLSIL.

This rearrangement joins TRBV7-2 to TRBJ2-2; D is uncertain. V dropped 2 bases and J dropped 0 bases, with 13 bases sitting between them. The CDR3 consists of 17 residues. Per the germline V gene, CDR1 is SGHTA and CDR2 is FQGNSA. The CDR3 spells CASSLLGPYTNTGELFF. The CDR3 nucleotides read TGTGCCAGCAGCTTATTGGGCCCATACACGAACACCGGGGAGCTGTTTTTT. Together with reference TRBV7-2 and TRBJ2-2, the CDR3 gives the full variable domain: GAGVSQSPSNKVTEKGKDVELRCDPISGHTALYWYRQSLGQGLEFLIYFQGNSAPDKSGLPSDRFSAERTGGSVSTLTIQRTQQEDSAVYLCASSLLGPYTNTGELFFGEGSRLTVL.

Worth noting for this clone: This likely traces to a read error, being one base from a far larger clone. The chain is built from TRBV7-8 and TRBJ1-1; no clear D. CDR1 SGHVS and CDR2 FQNEAQ come from the germline V gene. This CDR3 comprises 13 residues. The V end lost 3 bases, the J end lost 3 bases, and 8 bases lay between the germline ends. CDR3 sequence: CASSFEGYTEAFF. In DNA form, the CDR3 reads TGTGCCAGCAGCTTTGAAGGGTACACTGAAGCTTTCTTT.